A single sample is the source of the 27 T cell receptor beta chains below, sequenced in a study of cytomegalovirus exposure and HLA in healthy donors. 60 Vbeta and 13 Jbeta primers were used in PCR. Produced via immunoSEQ multiplex PCR; TCRdb's table is partial and in-frame only. This table has about 120,000 clones, 81% appearing once. The sample comprised PBMCs. These receptors were taken from a woman aged 40 to 49 in good health and CMV-seronegative.

The V call is TRBV25-1, the J call TRBJ2-2, with 12 bases that match TRBD2. CDR1 and CDR2 (germline): MGHDK, SYGVNS. This CDR3 is built from 18 residues. V dropped 3 bases and J dropped 7; count of bases not matched to a gene: 12. The CDR3 nucleotides read TGTGCCAGCAGTGAGACCACCCTAGCGGGAGGGCCGGGCGGGGAGCTGTTTTTT. As protein: CASSETTLAGGPGGELFF.

The chain uses TRBV9 and TRBJ2-7; 8 bases fit TRBD1. Germline V gene sequence: CDR1 SGDLS, CDR2 YYNGEE. Trimming removed 4 bases from V and 0 bases from J; junction bases left unmatched: 12. CDR3 length: 17 residues. CDR3 amino acids: CASSPQPSGTGSYEQYF. In DNA, the CDR3 is TGTGCCAGCAGCCCCCAACCTTCCGGGACAGGCTCCTACGAGCAGTACTTC.

The rearrangement uses TRBV7-2 and TRBJ2-6; 10 bases map to TRBD1. The germline V gene has CDR1 SGHTA and CDR2 FQGNSA. V dropped 4 bases and J dropped 11; count of bases not matched to a gene: 5. The CDR3 is made up of 14 amino acids. The DNA for the CDR3 is TGTGCCAGCAGCTCCCGGGGGACAGGGGACGTCCTGACTTTC. Protein sequence: CASSSRGTGDVLTF.

As for this clone: Other DNA sequences in this sample translate to the same CDR3. The chain is built from TRBV4-3 and TRBJ2-3; TRBD2 matches 15 bases. This CDR3 has 20 amino acids. V was clipped by 3 bases and J by 0 bases; unmatched bases: 10. CDR1 and CDR2 (germline): LGHNA, YSLEER. Here the CDR3 DNA reads TGCGCCAGCAGCCAGGACCCGGGACTAGCGGGAGGTGGTAGCACAGATACGCAGTATTTT. Residues: CASSQDPGLAGGGSTDTQYF.

V is TRBV30 and J is TRBJ2-3, with TRBD2 as a possible D gene (6 bases). Trimming cost V 1 base and J 4 bases, with 6 bases left between them. This CDR3 contains 12 residues. Germline V CDR1 and CDR2: GTSNPN, SVGIG (reference sequence). The CDR3 is CAWSAGADTQYF. CDR3 nucleotide sequence: TGTGCCTGGAGTGCGGGGGCAGATACGCAGTATTTT.

The chain joins TRBV19 to TRBJ2-1, with 7 bases matching TRBD2. The CDR3 loop spans 14 amino acids. V was clipped by 3 bases and J by 9 bases; unmatched bases: 8. Germline CDR1 is LNHDA and CDR2 is SQIVND (reference sequence). In nucleotides, the CDR3 is TGTGCCAGTAGTATGGGGGGGTTAGGGGTTGAGCAGTTCTTC. Residues: CASSMGGLGVEQFF.

A word on this clone: One end of the junction varies from germline; a read error may be responsible. This chain uses TRBV7-3 with TRBJ1-1; the match to TRBD1 covers 9 bases. The germline gives CDR1 SGHTA, CDR2 FQGTGA. The CDR3 runs 14 residues. The CDR3 DNA reads TGTGCCAGCAGCGTAACAGGGGGCTCTTCTGAAGCTTTCTTT. Protein product: CASSVTGGSSEAFF.

The CDR3 DNA follows: TGTGCCAGCAGCGTAGGAAGGACAGGGGGGAATGAGCAGTTCTTC. As protein: CASSVGRTGGNEQFF. The chain recombines TRBV9 with TRBJ2-1; 10 nucleotides agree with TRBD1. The CDR3 totals 15 residues. The V gene end was trimmed by 0 bases and the J gene end by 7 bases; junction bases not matched to a gene: 4. Germline V gene data show CDR1 as SGDLS and CDR2 as YYNGEE.

The CDR3 loop is CASSPRRDYNEQFF. CDR3 DNA: TGTGCCAGTAGTCCTCGGCGGGATTACAATGAGCAGTTCTTC. This chain links TRBV19 with TRBJ2-1, with a weak D call TRBD2 (6 bases). Trimming took off 5 bases at V and 4 bases at J, with 12 bases between the two ends. CDR1 LNHDA and CDR2 SQIVND come from the germline V gene (reference sequence). CDR3 length equals 14 residues.

The rearrangement joins TRBV11-2 to TRBJ1-4; the D gene is possibly TRBD1 (5 bases). The CDR3 has 15 residues. Trimming removed 5 bases at V and 5 bases at J, with 15 bases between. Germline loops: CDR1 SGHAT, CDR2 FQNNGV. The CDR3 region is CASSLGPGTNEKLFF. As DNA, the CDR3 is TGTGCCAGCAGCCTGGGGCCGGGTACGAATGAAAAACTGTTTTTT.

The V call is TRBV19, the J call TRBJ2-6; a possible D gene is TRBD1 (5 bases). The V gene's germline CDR1 is LNHDA and CDR2 SQIVND (reference sequence). V lost 6 bases, J lost 0 bases, and 9 bases lay in between. The CDR3 length is 15 residues. In DNA, the CDR3 is TGTGCCAGTAGAAGGGGTGGCTCTGGGGCCAACGTCCTGACTTTC. Its translation: CASRRGGSGANVLTF.

Concerning this clone itself: Different DNA sequences within this sample yield the same CDR3. This chain joins TRBV18 and TRBJ2-5; D is perhaps TRBD1 (6 bases). Germline assignment: CDR1 KGHSH and CDR2 LQKENI. V lost 3 bases and J 1 base, leaving 6 bases between the germline ends. The CDR3 spans 13 residues. The CDR3 reads CASSPTGQETQYF. As DNA, the CDR3 is TGTGCCAGCTCACCGACAGGCCAAGAGACCCAGTACTTC.

The V gene is TRBV29-1, the J gene TRBJ2-5; TRBD2 aligns across 10 bases. Trimming cost V 7 bases and J 11 bases; bases outside gene matches: 4. This CDR3 contains 10 residues. In germline, CDR1 is SQVTM, CDR2 ANQGSEA. CDR3 nucleotides: TGCAGCGCCCTAGCGGGAGAGCAGTACTTC. This translates into CSALAGEQYF. The full variable domain, completed using reference TRBV29-1 and TRBJ2-5, is SAVISQKPSRDICQRGTSLTIQCQVDSQVTMMFWYRQQPGQSLTLIATANQGSEATYESGFVIDKFPISRPNLTFSTLTVSNMSPEDSSIYLCSALAGEQYFGPGTRLLVL.

The chain's CDR3 is CASSLDGLAGDEQYF. CDR3 nucleotides: TGTGCCAGCAGCTTAGATGGACTAGCGGGAGACGAGCAGTACTTC. V gene TRBV11-2 combines with J gene TRBJ2-7; TRBD2 aligns across 13 bases. CDR3 length: 15 residues. CDR1 and CDR2 (germline): SGHAT, FQNNGV. With 0 bases clipped from V and 5 bases from J, the junction kept 1 base outside the gene matches.

V is TRBV30 and J is TRBJ2-3; possibly TRBD2 for D (5 bases). Trimming took 4 bases from V and 0 from J, leaving 11 bases between them. The germline V gene encodes CDR1 GTSNPN and CDR2 SVGIG (reference sequence). The length of the CDR3 is 14 residues. CDR3 region: CAWKAAASTDTQYF. The CDR3 bases are TGTGCCTGGAAGGCAGCGGCGAGCACAGATACGCAGTATTTT. Together with reference TRBV30 and TRBJ2-3, the CDR3 gives the full variable domain: SQTIHQWPATLVQPVGSPLSLECTVEGTSNPNLYWYRQAAGRGLQLLFYSVGIGQISSEVPQNLSASRPQDRQFILSSKKLLLSDSGFYLCAWKAAASTDTQYFGPGTRLTVL.

The chain uses TRBV21-1 and TRBJ2-3; the listed D gene, TRBD1, was not tested against the DNA. TRBV21-1 is classified as a pseudogene. The CDR3 runs to 14 residues. For the CDR3, the DNA is TGTGCCAGCAATGTCAGGGTTCCCACAGATACGCAGTATTTT. It translates to CASNVRVPTDTQYF.

The chain is built from TRBV7-2 and TRBJ1-1; tentatively, D is TRBD1 (5 bases). V lost 5 bases and J lost 1, with 11 bases in between. CDR3 size: 14 residues. CDR1 and CDR2 (germline): SGHTA, FQGNSA. The CDR3 region has the DNA TGTGCCAGCAGCAACCCTACAGGGAACACTGAAGCTTTCTTT. It translates to CASSNPTGNTEAFF. The full variable domain, rest sourced from reference TRBV7-2 and TRBJ1-1, is GAGVSQSPSNKVTEKGKDVELRCDPISGHTALYWYRQSLGQGLEFLIYFQGNSAPDKSGLPSDRFSAERTGGSVSTLTIQRTQQEDSAVYLCASSNPTGNTEAFFGQGTRLTVV.

This clone was detected only once. The J gene is TRBJ2-3, the V gene TRBV5-8, with 7 bases fitting TRBD1. This CDR3 is built from 16 residues. The germline CDR1 and CDR2 sequences are SGHTS and YDEGEE. V lost 0 bases to trimming and J lost 0 bases; unmatched junction nucleotides: 4. The CDR3 loop reads CASSLGTGQSTDTQYF. The CDR3 DNA sequence: TGTGCCAGCAGCTTGGGGACGGGACAGAGCACAGATACGCAGTATTTT.

The V gene is TRBV9, the J gene TRBJ2-5; no definite D call. Germline CDR1 is SGDLS and CDR2 is YYNGEE. The germline V and J ends were trimmed by 4 bases and 5 bases, with 12 bases remaining between them. There are 13 residues in the CDR3. CDR3 sequence reads: CASSSPPRETQYF. The CDR3 region has the DNA TGTGCCAGCAGCTCACCCCCTAGGGAGACCCAGTACTTC.

The V call is TRBV5-4, the J call TRBJ1-1, with 8 nucleotides matching TRBD1. The CDR3 is made up of 16 amino acids. The germline CDR1 and CDR2 sequences are SGHNT and YYREEE (reference sequence). Unmatched junction bases numbered 6, after V lost 0 bases and J lost 2 bases. The CDR3 protein is CASSLGQGQGNTEAFF. CDR3 DNA: TGTGCCAGCAGCTTGGGACAGGGGCAGGGAAACACTGAAGCTTTCTTT.

V usage is TRBV7-8 and J usage is TRBJ1-1; D might be TRBD1 (6 bases). Germline V CDR1 and CDR2: SGHVS, FQNEAQ. This CDR3 is built from 16 residues. Trimming left V 3 bases short and J 0 bases short, with 14 bases between. This CDR3 is CASSFTGSRVNTEAFF. Written as DNA, the CDR3 is TGTGCCAGCAGCTTTACAGGGAGTAGGGTGAACACTGAAGCTTTCTTT.

This clone was picked up a small number of times. The chain recombines TRBV6-6 with TRBJ1-1; 8 bases align to TRBD1. The V segment lost 6 bases and the J segment 2 bases; nucleotides outside the gene matches: 8. The CDR3 has 15 residues. The germline CDR1 and CDR2 sequences are MNHNY and SVGAGI (reference sequence). Written as DNA, the CDR3 is TGTGCCAGCAGCCTTGGACAGGGAGGCAACACTGAAGCTTTCTTT. The encoded protein is CASSLGQGGNTEAFF.

The rearrangement joins TRBV12-5 to TRBJ2-7; D remains unclear. Per the germline V gene, CDR1 is LGHNT and CDR2 is FRNRAP. The V and J ends lost 2 bases and 2 bases respectively, with 7 bases between them. The CDR3 has 13 amino acids. CDR3 in DNA: TGTGCTAGTGGTTTGTTCAGGACCTACGAGCAGTACTTC. This sequence encodes CASGLFRTYEQYF.

V is TRBV19 and J is TRBJ1-1; possible D gene TRBD1, 5 bases. The germline V gene has CDR1 LNHDA and CDR2 SQIVND (reference sequence). The germline V and J ends were trimmed by 1 base and 11 bases, with 17 bases remaining between them. This CDR3 comprises 14 residues. CDR3 nucleotide sequence: TGTGCCAGTAGTATAGTAGGGCAGGGCTCCGGGGCTTTCTTT. Its protein product is CASSIVGQGSGAFF.

The chain couples TRBV15 to TRBJ1-4; the match to TRBD1 covers 7 bases. The germline V gene encodes CDR1 LNHNV and CDR2 YYDKDF (reference sequence). V gave up 1 base and J gave up 3 bases; unmatched junction bases: 2. CDR3 size: 15 residues. The chain's CDR3 is CATSRGQGPNEKLFF. The CDR3 coding sequence is TGTGCCACCAGCAGAGGACAGGGACCTAATGAAAAACTGTTTTTT.

This clone was detected only once. CDR3 loop: CASSEDGGGRGREQYF. In DNA form, the CDR3 reads TGTGCCAGCAGTGAAGACGGGGGAGGGCGCGGGAGGGAGCAGTACTTC. This chain links TRBV6-1 with TRBJ2-5; 9 bases match TRBD2. The CDR3 has 16 amino acids. The ends lost 1 base at V and 11 bases at J; junction bases unmatched: 14. Germline values: CDR1 MNHNS, CDR2 SASEGT.

V gene TRBV6-5 combines with J gene TRBJ1-2; no definite D call. The length of the CDR3 is 14 residues. Trimming pared 2 bases from V and 6 bases from J, leaving 13 bases between. Germline V lookup: CDR1 MNHEY, CDR2 SVGAGI. The DNA of the CDR3 is TGTGCCAGCAGTTACGACGAGGCCTCCGATGGCTACACCTTC. It codes for CASSYDEASDGYTF.